The entry that follows covers one T cell receptor (beta chain) sequence. These data come from a study of blood T cell repertoires in COVID-19. About the research overall: Some COVID-19 samples were acute and others convalescent; all came from the United States, Italy and Spain.

The J segment lost 2 bases and the V segment lost 6 bases, leaving 3 bases of the junction unmatched. The CDR3 length is 13 residues. Germline CDR1 and CDR2: SNHLY and FYNNEI. In the authors' methods: Amplified reference gene primers provided the basis for estimating nucleated cell counts. Measured with immunoSEQ multiplex PCR; TCRdb has only the in-frame clones, and not every one. V, J and clone size derive from that table, while D and trimming were established from the DNA sequence. The table has 360,000 or so clones, 90% seen once; the top ten hold 5% to 8.5%. J is TRBJ2-7 and V is TRBV2; 8 nucleotides agree with TRBD2. The sample consisted of peripheral blood. This TCR was sampled from a young man with active or convalescent COVID-19. CDR3 DNA: TGTGCCAGCAGCTCGGGACTAGCCTACGAGCAGTACTTC. This encodes CASSSGLAYEQYF.